One sample yielded the 15 T cell receptor beta chains listed below, sequenced in a study of cytomegalovirus exposure and HLA in healthy donors. The PCR was carried out with 60 Vbeta primers and 13 Jbeta primers. Repertoires were generated with immunoSEQ multiplex PCR, while TCRdb's copy carries only in-frame clones and drops some. Of 50,000 to 60,000 clones in the sample, about 84% are singletons; the top ten hold over 1.1%. Sequences were obtained from PBMCs. These receptors originate from a female donor in good health and CMV-seronegative.

This clone occurred a few times. V usage is TRBV29-1 and J usage is TRBJ1-5; 8 bases fit TRBD1. The V gene end was trimmed by 6 bases and the J gene end by 3 bases; junction bases not matched to a gene: 4. Germline CDR1 is SQVTM and CDR2 is ANQGSEA. This CDR3 comprises 13 residues. In DNA, the CDR3 is TGCAGCGTACAGACAGGGGACAATCAGCCCCAGCATTTT. This translates into CSVQTGDNQPQHF.

This clone was seen more than once but under ten times. The rearrangement links TRBV7-2 to TRBJ2-3, with 10 positions matching TRBD1. V lost 5 bases, J lost 3 bases, and 2 bases stayed unmatched. The CDR3 runs to 14 residues. CDR1 and CDR2 (germline): SGHTA, FQGNSA. The CDR3 sequence: CASSRTGGTDTQYF. CDR3 DNA: TGTGCCAGCAGCAGGACAGGGGGGACAGATACGCAGTATTTT.

This chain uses TRBV29-1 with TRBJ2-3, with 10 bases lining up with TRBD1. The CDR3 runs to 15 residues. Germline V gene data show CDR1 as SQVTM and CDR2 as ANQGSEA. Trimming took 7 bases from V and 4 from J; bases not matched to a gene: 11. Here the CDR3 reads CSGDDRGLKSDTQYF. The CDR3 bases are TGCAGCGGTGACGACAGGGGGCTAAAGTCAGATACGCAGTATTTT.

This clone came up a few times. This chain links TRBV9 with TRBJ2-1; 11 bases match TRBD2. The germline gives CDR1 SGDLS, CDR2 YYNGEE. V was clipped by 3 bases and J by 7 bases; unmatched bases: 9. The CDR3 covers 16 residues. In DNA, the CDR3 is TGTGCCAGCAGCGCCTCTAGCGGGGGGTGGTTTAATGAGCAGTTCTTC. Its translation: CASSASSGGWFNEQFF.

The CDR3 loop is CASSIDRVGYGYTF. The CDR3 nucleotides are TGTGCCAGCAGCATTGACAGGGTGGGCTATGGCTACACCTTC. The gene calls are TRBV7-9 and TRBJ1-2; 7 nucleotides agree with TRBD1. CDR3 length: 14 residues. CDR1 is SEHNR, CDR2 FQNEAQ, per germline (reference sequence). Trimming took 5 bases from V and 4 from J; bases not matched to a gene: 7.

This clone was counted a single time. The chain recombines TRBV7-6 with TRBJ1-1, with 7 bases that match TRBD1. Losses at the gene ends were 3 bases for V and 8 bases for J; bases not matched to a gene: 6. The germline CDR1 and CDR2 sequences are SGHVS and FNYEAQ. This CDR3 region has 13 residues. The CDR3 reads CASSLARGREAFF. The CDR3 DNA sequence: TGTGCCAGCAGCTTGGCGAGGGGGCGGGAAGCTTTCTTT. The entire variable domain, with the rest obtained from reference TRBV7-6 and TRBJ1-1, is as follows: GAGVSQSPRYKVTKRGQDVALRCDPISGHVSLYWYRQALGQGPEFLTYFNYEAQQDKSGLPNDRFSAERPEGSISTLTIQRTEQRDSAMYRCASSLARGREAFFGQGTRLTVV.

There are a few counts of this clone. The chain joins TRBV13 to TRBJ1-2; a weak D match, TRBD1 (5 bases). V was pared by 2 bases and J by 4 bases, with 11 bases between. CDR1 PRHDT and CDR2 FYEKMQ come from the germline V gene (reference sequence). The CDR3 contains 14 residues. Here the CDR3 DNA reads TGTGCCAGCAGCTTACACAGACAGCCCTATGGCTACACCTTC. Its translation: CASSLHRQPYGYTF.

The chain carries TRBV6-4 and TRBJ1-2, with TRBD1 matching 8 bases. Germline V gene sequence: CDR1 MRHNA, CDR2 SNTAGT. Losses at the gene ends were 4 bases for V and 6 bases for J; bases not matched to a gene: 1. CDR3 size: 12 residues. The CDR3 nucleotides read TGTGCCAGCAGTGCAGGGGGCAATGGCTACACCTTC. Its protein is CASSAGGNGYTF.

The chain uses TRBV4-3 and TRBJ2-5; 7 nucleotides align to TRBD1. Judging by the DNA end, TRBJ2-7 fits better; the J call may be wrong. The CDR3 is 15 residues long. Per the germline V gene, CDR1 is LGHNA and CDR2 is YSLEER. This CDR3 is CASSQARQGPYEQYF. The CDR3 DNA is TGCGCCAGCAGCCAAGCAAGACAGGGACCCTACGAGCAGTACTTC.

Concerning this clone itself: The junction does not match germline at one end; this may be a read error. This chain's CDR3 is CASRPDRAASPPHF. The CDR3 DNA sequence: TGTGCCAGCAGACCGGACAGGGCAGCTTCACCCCCCCACTTT. This chain links TRBV6-5 with TRBJ1-6; 8 bases map to TRBD1. Germline CDR1 is MNHEY and CDR2 is SVGAGI. CDR3 length equals 14 residues.

This sequence joins TRBV5-6 and TRBJ1-6; D remains unclear. Germline CDR1 is SGHDT and CDR2 is YYEEEE. Trimming removed 0 bases from V and 4 bases from J, with 11 bases in between. The CDR3 length is 16 residues. The CDR3, as DNA: TGTGCCAGCAGCTTGGTCCGGCAGACTTATAATTCACCCCTCCACTTT. Translating it yields CASSLVRQTYNSPLHF.

The chain carries TRBV11-2 and TRBJ2-2; 9 positions agree with TRBD2. This CDR3 comprises 18 residues. V gave up 5 bases and J gave up 6 bases; unmatched junction bases: 16. In germline, CDR1 is SGHAT, CDR2 FQNNGV. The CDR3 here is CASSPRAGGAQESGELFF. CDR3 nucleotides: TGTGCCAGCAGCCCTAGGGCGGGGGGGGCCCAGGAGTCCGGGGAGCTGTTTTTT.

V gene TRBV7-2 combines with J gene TRBJ1-6; D remains ambiguous. CDR1 SGHTA and CDR2 FQGNSA come from the germline V gene. Trimming removed 1 base at V and 9 bases at J, with 7 bases between. This CDR3 has 13 amino acids. The CDR3: CASSLVRISPLHF. The CDR3 DNA reads as TGTGCCAGCAGCTTAGTGAGGATTTCACCCCTCCACTTT.

J is TRBJ2-1 and V is TRBV4-1, with 11 positions matching TRBD2. In germline, CDR1 is MGHRA, CDR2 YSYEKL. V shed 1 base and J 9 bases; nucleotides not matched to a gene: 8. The CDR3 is 16 amino acids. Here the CDR3 reads CASSQGSGGAYGEQFF. DNA for the CDR3: TGCGCCAGCAGCCAAGGTAGCGGGGGGGCCTACGGTGAGCAGTTCTTC.

The chain recombines TRBV4-1 with TRBJ2-5; D is possibly TRBD1 (6 bases). The J call is in doubt because the DNA end fits TRBJ2-7 better. This CDR3 has 14 residues. From germline, CDR1 is MGHRA and CDR2 YSYEKL. The CDR3 DNA follows: TGCGCCAGCAGCACCCGGGACAATGCCTACGAGCAGTACTTC. This gives the protein CASSTRDNAYEQYF.